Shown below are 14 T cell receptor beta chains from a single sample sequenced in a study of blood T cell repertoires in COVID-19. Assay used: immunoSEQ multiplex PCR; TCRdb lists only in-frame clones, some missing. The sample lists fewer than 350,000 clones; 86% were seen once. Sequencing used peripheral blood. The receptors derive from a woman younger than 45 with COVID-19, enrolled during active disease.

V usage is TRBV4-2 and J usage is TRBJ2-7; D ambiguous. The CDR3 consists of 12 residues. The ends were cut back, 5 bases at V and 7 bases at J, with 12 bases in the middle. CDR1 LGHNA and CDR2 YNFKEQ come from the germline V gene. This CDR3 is CASSARRWEQYF. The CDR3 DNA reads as TGTGCCAGCAGCGCTAGGCGCTGGGAGCAGTACTTC.

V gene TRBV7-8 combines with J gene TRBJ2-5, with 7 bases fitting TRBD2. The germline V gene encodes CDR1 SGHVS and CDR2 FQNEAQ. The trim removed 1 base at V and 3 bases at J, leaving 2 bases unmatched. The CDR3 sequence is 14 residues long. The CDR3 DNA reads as TGTGCCAGCAGCTTAGGGGGGGGAAAAGAGACCCAGTACTTC. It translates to CASSLGGGKETQYF.

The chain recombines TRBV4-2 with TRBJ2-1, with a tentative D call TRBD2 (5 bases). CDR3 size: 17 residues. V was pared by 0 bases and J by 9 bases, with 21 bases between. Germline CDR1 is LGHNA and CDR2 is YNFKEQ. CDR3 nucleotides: TGTGCCAGCAGCCAAGAAGGGAGCGGAGCGGTAGATGGTGAGCAGTTCTTC. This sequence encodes CASSQEGSGAVDGEQFF.

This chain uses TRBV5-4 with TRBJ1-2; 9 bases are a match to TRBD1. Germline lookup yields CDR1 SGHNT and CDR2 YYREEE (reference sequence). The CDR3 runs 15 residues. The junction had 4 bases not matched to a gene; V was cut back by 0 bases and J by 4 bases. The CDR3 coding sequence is TGTGCCAGCAGCTTGGCCGGGACAGGGCCCTATGGCTACACCTTC. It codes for CASSLAGTGPYGYTF.

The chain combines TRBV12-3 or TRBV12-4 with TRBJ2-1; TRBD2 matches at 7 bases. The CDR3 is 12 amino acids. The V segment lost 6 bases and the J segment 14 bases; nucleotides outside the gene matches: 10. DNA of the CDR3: TGTGCCAGCAGCCCTTCCGGGGGGTCTAAGTTCTTC. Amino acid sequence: CASSPSGGSKFF.

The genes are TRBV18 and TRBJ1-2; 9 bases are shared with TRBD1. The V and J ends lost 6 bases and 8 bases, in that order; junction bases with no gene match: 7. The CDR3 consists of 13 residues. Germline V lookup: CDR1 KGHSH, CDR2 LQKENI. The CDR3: CASSAGTGTGYTF. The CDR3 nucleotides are TGTGCCAGCTCGGCAGGGACAGGGACCGGCTACACCTTC.

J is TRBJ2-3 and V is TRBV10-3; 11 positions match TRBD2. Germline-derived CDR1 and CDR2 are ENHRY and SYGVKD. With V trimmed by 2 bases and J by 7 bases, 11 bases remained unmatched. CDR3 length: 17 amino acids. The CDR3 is CAISEGGVAGGPHTQYF. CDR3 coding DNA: TGTGCCATCAGTGAGGGAGGAGTAGCGGGGGGGCCGCATACGCAGTATTTT.

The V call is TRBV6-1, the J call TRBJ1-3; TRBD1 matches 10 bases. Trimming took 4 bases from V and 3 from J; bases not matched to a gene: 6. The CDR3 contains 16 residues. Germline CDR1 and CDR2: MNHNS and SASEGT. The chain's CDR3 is CASSVTGGADGNTIYF. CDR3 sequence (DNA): TGTGCCAGCAGTGTGACAGGGGGCGCAGATGGAAACACCATATATTTT.

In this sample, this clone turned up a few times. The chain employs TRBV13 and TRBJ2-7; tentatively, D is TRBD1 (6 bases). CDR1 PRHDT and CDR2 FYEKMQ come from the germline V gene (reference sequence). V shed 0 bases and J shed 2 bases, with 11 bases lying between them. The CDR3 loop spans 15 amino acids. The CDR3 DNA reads TGTGCCAGCAGCTTAGGCCTGGACAGTACCTACGAGCAGTACTTC. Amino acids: CASSLGLDSTYEQYF. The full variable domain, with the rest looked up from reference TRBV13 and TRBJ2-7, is AAGVIQSPRHLIKEKRETATLKCYPIPRHDTVYWYQQGPGQDPQFLISFYEKMQSDKGSIPDRFSAQQFSDYHSELNMSSLELGDSALYFCASSLGLDSTYEQYFGPGTRLTVT.

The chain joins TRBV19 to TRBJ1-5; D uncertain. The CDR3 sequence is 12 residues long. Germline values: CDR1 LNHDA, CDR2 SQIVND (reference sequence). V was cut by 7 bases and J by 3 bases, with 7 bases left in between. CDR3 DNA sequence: TGTGCCAGTATAGCGAACAATCAGCCCCAGCATTTT. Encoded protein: CASIANNQPQHF.

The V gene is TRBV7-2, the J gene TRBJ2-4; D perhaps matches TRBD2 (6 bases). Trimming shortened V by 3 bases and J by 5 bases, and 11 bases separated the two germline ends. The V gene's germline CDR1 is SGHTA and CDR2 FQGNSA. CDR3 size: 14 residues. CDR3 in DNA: TGTGCCAGCAGCTTGACTAGTCGGGAAAACATTCAGTACTTC. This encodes CASSLTSRENIQYF. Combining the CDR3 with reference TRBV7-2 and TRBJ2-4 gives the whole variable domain GAGVSQSPSNKVTEKGKDVELRCDPISGHTALYWYRQSLGQGLEFLIYFQGNSAPDKSGLPSDRFSAERTGGSVSTLTIQRTQQEDSAVYLCASSLTSRENIQYFGAGTRLSVL.

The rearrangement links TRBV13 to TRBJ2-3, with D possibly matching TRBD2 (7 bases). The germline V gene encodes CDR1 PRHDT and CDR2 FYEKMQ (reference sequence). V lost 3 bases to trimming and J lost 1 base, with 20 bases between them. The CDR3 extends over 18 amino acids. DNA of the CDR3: TGTGCCAGCAGCTTCCGCGGCGGGGGCCTTTTTCGCACAGATACGCAGTATTTT. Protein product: CASSFRGGGLFRTDTQYF. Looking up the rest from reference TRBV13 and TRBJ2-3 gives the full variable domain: AAGVIQSPRHLIKEKRETATLKCYPIPRHDTVYWYQQGPGQDPQFLISFYEKMQSDKGSIPDRFSAQQFSDYHSELNMSSLELGDSALYFCASSFRGGGLFRTDTQYFGPGTRLTVL.

The CDR3 bases are TGCGCCAGCAGCTGGACTAGCGGGGGGCAAGAGACCCAGTACTTC. Encoded protein: CASSWTSGGQETQYF. The rearrangement uses TRBV10-2 and TRBJ2-5, with 14 bases that match TRBD2. The CDR3 totals 15 residues. Germline CDR1 is WSHSY and CDR2 is SAAADI. V lost 6 bases to trimming and J lost 2 bases; unmatched junction nucleotides: 2.

CDR3 sequence (DNA): TGCGCCAGCAGCCGGGATGGTGTCGATGGCTACACCTTC. Encoded protein: CASSRDGVDGYTF. The rearrangement uses TRBV5-1 and TRBJ1-2; no clear D gene. The CDR3 loop spans 13 amino acids. The germline V gene encodes CDR1 SGHRS and CDR2 YFSETQ. V lost 4 bases and J 6 bases, leaving 13 bases between the germline ends.